This entry lists 14 T cell receptor beta chains sequenced from one sample in a study of T-cell reconstitution after alpha-beta-depleted transplantation in children. It was with unique molecular identifiers that the TCRbeta library was prepared. TCRdb recomputed calls from the PCR reads with MiXCR, one row per CDR3 protein. The table records some 220,000 distinct CDR3 sequences, approximately 10% of them present only once. Sequences were derived from PBMCs, sampled before TCRalphabeta/CD19-depleted stem cell transplant. These TCRs come from a child under two years old with acute myeloid leukemia, due to receive a stem cell transplant.

The rearrangement links TRBV29-1 to TRBJ2-5, with 8 bases matching TRBD2. From germline, CDR1 is SQVTM and CDR2 ANQGSEA. Trimming cost V 5 bases and J 5 bases; bases outside gene matches: 4. There are 12 residues in the CDR3. CDR3 nucleotides: TGCAGCGTTAGCGGGGGAGGCGAGACCCAGTACTTC. It is translated as CSVSGGGETQYF.

This clonotype was recorded at least ten times. This chain uses TRBV20-1 with TRBJ2-3; a weak D match, TRBD1 (5 bases). CDR1 is DFQATT, CDR2 SNEGSKA, per germline (reference sequence). Trimming took off 0 bases at V and 1 base at J, with 14 bases between the two ends. The CDR3 sequence is 16 residues long. The CDR3 DNA sequence: TGCAGTGCTAGAGACTTATCAGGGCTTCGCACAGATACGCAGTATTTT. Protein: CSARDLSGLRTDTQYF.

This clonotype occurred many times. This chain joins TRBV5-1 and TRBJ2-1; TRBD1 matches 8 bases. The CDR3 covers 16 residues. After removal of 0 bases from V and 4 bases from J, the junction contained 6 bases not matched to a gene. From germline, CDR1 is SGHRS and CDR2 YFSETQ. The CDR3 sequence is CASSLGQGTWYNEQFF. The CDR3 nucleotides are TGCGCCAGCAGCTTGGGACAGGGGACCTGGTACAATGAGCAGTTCTTC.

Ten or more counts support this clonotype. The chain employs TRBV5-5 and TRBJ1-5; unclear D gene. Germline loops: CDR1 SGHKS, CDR2 YYEKEE (reference sequence). Trimming took off 0 bases at V and 7 bases at J, with 8 bases between the two ends. The CDR3 loop spans 13 amino acids. The CDR3 sequence: CASSLDVKQPQHF. DNA for the CDR3: TGTGCCAGCAGCTTGGACGTCAAACAGCCCCAGCATTTT.

In this sample, this clonotype turned up a few times. The chain combines TRBV10-1 with TRBJ1-2; D remains unclear. Germline CDR1 WNHNN, CDR2 SYGVQD (reference sequence). Trimming cost V 2 bases and J 3 bases, with 7 bases left between them. The CDR3 runs 13 residues. The CDR3 loop is CASSEKPYYGYTF. In DNA form, the CDR3 reads TGCGCCAGCAGTGAGAAACCATACTATGGCTACACCTTC.

This clonotype occurred a few times. The chain has TRBV2 and TRBJ2-5; TRBD1 matches 10 bases. The J segment lost 5 bases and the V segment lost 1 base, leaving 7 bases of the junction unmatched. Looked up from germline, CDR1 is SNHLY and CDR2 is FYNNEI. CDR3 length: 16 residues. This CDR3 is CASSEETGGKWETQYF. CDR3 DNA sequence: TGTGCCAGCAGTGAAGAGACAGGGGGCAAGTGGGAGACCCAGTACTTC.

This clonotype was observed at least ten times. CDR3 protein: CASSLTLGSNQPQHF. The DNA for the CDR3 is TGCGCCAGCAGCTTGACCTTAGGTAGCAATCAGCCCCAGCATTTT. This chain uses TRBV5-1 with TRBJ1-5; D is unresolved. Germline CDR1 reads SGHRS; CDR2 reads YFSETQ. The ends were cut back, 1 base at V and 0 bases at J, with 8 bases in the middle. The CDR3 contains 15 residues.

This clonotype was seen repeatedly, ten times or more. The chain combines TRBV9 with TRBJ2-2, with D perhaps matching TRBD2 (6 bases). The ends were cut back, 0 bases at V and 0 bases at J, with 9 bases in the middle. Germline V gene lookup returns CDR1 SGDLS and CDR2 YYNGEE. CDR3 length: 16 residues. The CDR3 DNA follows: TGTGCCAGCAGCGTAGGGGTAGCGGCGAACACCGGGGAGCTGTTTTTT. Protein: CASSVGVAANTGELFF.

Points on this clonotype: Germline is not matched at one junction end, which may reflect a read error. The V and J genes are TRBV5-1 and TRBJ1-2, with a weak D call TRBD1 (5 bases). The length of the CDR3 is 18 residues. The germline CDR1 and CDR2 sequences are SGHRS and YFSETQ. The CDR3 is CASSLEHLGVASDYGDTF. The DNA for the CDR3 is TGCGCCAGCAGCTTGGAACACTTGGGGGTAGCGTCTGACTATGGCGACACATTC.

This clonotype was observed many times. V and J are TRBV29-1 and TRBJ1-5; no definite D call. This CDR3 region has 13 residues. Trimming cost V 5 bases and J 4 bases, with 12 bases left between them. Germline lookup yields CDR1 SQVTM and CDR2 ANQGSEA. The CDR3 DNA reads as TGCAGCGTTAGGGAACAGTTTAATCAGCCCCAGCATTTT. Amino acid sequence: CSVREQFNQPQHF.

This clonotype was observed at least ten times. The gene calls are TRBV18 and TRBJ1-1; 7 bases are a match to TRBD1. Trimming removed 3 bases from V and 0 bases from J; junction bases left unmatched: 4. This CDR3 region has 15 residues. CDR1 KGHSH and CDR2 LQKENI come from the germline V gene. The CDR3 DNA is TGTGCCAGCTCACCTTGGGACAGCGTGAACACTGAAGCTTTCTTT. Encoded protein: CASSPWDSVNTEAFF.

This clonotype was recorded many times. The gene calls are TRBV5-1 and TRBJ2-6, with 7 bases matching TRBD1. Germline V gives CDR1 SGHRS, CDR2 YFSETQ. Trimming removed 1 base from V and 4 bases from J; junction bases left unmatched: 14. The CDR3 has 19 residues. CDR3 amino acids: CASSLRVGDRAEGANVLTF. The CDR3 bases are TGCGCCAGCAGCTTGAGGGTCGGTGACAGGGCGGAGGGGGCCAACGTCCTGACTTTC.

The CDR3 region is CASAPGLAPNEQFF. CDR3 coding DNA: TGTGCCAGCGCCCCCGGGCTAGCACCTAATGAGCAGTTCTTC. The rearrangement joins TRBV3-1 to TRBJ2-1; the D gene is possibly TRBD2 (5 bases). There are 14 residues in the CDR3. V lost 8 bases and J 7 bases, leaving 18 bases between the germline ends. Germline CDR1 and CDR2: LGHDT and YNNKEL (reference sequence).

There are many counts of this clonotype. The chain recombines TRBV29-1 with TRBJ1-3; D remains ambiguous. The CDR3 runs 16 residues. The V and J ends lost 0 bases and 0 bases respectively, with 12 bases between them. CDR1 and CDR2 from the germline V gene are SQVTM and ANQGSEA. CDR3 DNA sequence: TGCAGCGTTGAAGATCGTCACGGATCCTCTGGAAACACCATATATTTT. This encodes CSVEDRHGSSGNTIYF.